One and the same sample provided the 28 T cell receptor beta chains below, sequenced in a study of CD4 T cells in relation to SARS-CoV-2 and coronaviruses. Their target antigens are unknown. This table comes from immunoSEQ multiplex PCR, and its TCRdb copy is limited to in-frame clones, with some not included. The table lists about 35,000 clones, about four fifths of them singletons. Material for sequencing was naive CD4+ T cells from PBMCs, cultured in vitro. The subset is: naive CD4+ T cells isolated by negative enrichment. The receptors come from an adult with COVID-19.

As DNA, the CDR3 is TGTGCCAGTTATGGACTAGGAGAGCCTTCGGTCGAGCAGTACTTC. The encoded protein is CASYGLGEPSVEQYF. The genes are TRBV28 and TRBJ2-7; 7 bases fit TRBD2. With V trimmed by 9 bases and J by 6 bases, 17 bases remained unmatched. The CDR3 consists of 15 residues. Looked up from germline, CDR1 is MDHEN and CDR2 is SYDVKM.

V usage is TRBV7-9 and J usage is TRBJ1-6, with TRBD1 matching 8 bases. Losses at the gene ends were 0 bases for V and 10 bases for J; bases not matched to a gene: 14. The germline CDR1 and CDR2 sequences are SEHNR and FQNEAQ (reference sequence). This CDR3 is built from 18 residues. CDR3 bases: TGTGCCAGCAGCTTAGCCACCCTAAAGACAGGGGAAAAATCACCCCTCCACTTT. It codes for CASSLATLKTGEKSPLHF.

The V and J genes are TRBV5-1 and TRBJ2-5; 8 bases are shared with TRBD2. The V gene's germline CDR1 is SGHRS and CDR2 YFSETQ. Trimming at V came to 4 bases and at J to 4 bases, leaving 6 bases not matched to a gene. The CDR3 sequence is 14 residues long. The CDR3 DNA is TGCGCCAGCAGCCGGGCGGCGGGAGGAGAGACCCAGTACTTC. As protein: CASSRAAGGETQYF.

The rearrangement uses TRBV30 and TRBJ1-2; D is possibly TRBD1 (5 bases). Germline CDR1 is GTSNPN and CDR2 is SVGIG (reference sequence). The CDR3 is made up of 12 amino acids. V was clipped by 3 bases and J by 8 bases, with 13 bases between them. The CDR3 nucleotides are TGTGCCTGGAGGGTTTGGGACGACGGCTACACCTTC. Its protein is CAWRVWDDGYTF.

The chain carries TRBV6-5 and TRBJ2-1; 12 positions agree with TRBD2. Germline assignment: CDR1 MNHEY and CDR2 SVGAGI. V trimming: 0 bases; J trimming: 10 bases; junction bases outside the gene matches: 7. The length of the CDR3 is 16 residues. The CDR3: CASSYSSSGRAREQFF. For the CDR3, the DNA is TGTGCCAGCAGTTACTCTTCTAGCGGGAGGGCGAGGGAGCAGTTCTTC.

J is TRBJ1-5 and V is TRBV19, with D unclear. V lost 0 bases to trimming and J lost 3 bases, with 18 bases between them. The germline CDR1 and CDR2 sequences are LNHDA and SQIVND (reference sequence). This CDR3 has 18 amino acids. CDR3: CASSIDPRRVIFNQPQHF. In DNA, the CDR3 is TGTGCCAGTAGTATAGATCCCCGCCGTGTAATTTTCAATCAGCCCCAGCATTTT.

This clone came up a few times. The rearrangement links TRBV3-1 (or the pseudogene TRBV3-2) to TRBJ2-2, with D perhaps TRBD1 or TRBD2 (5 bases each). The CDR3 is 17 amino acids. Germline V gene data show CDR1 as LGHDT and CDR2 as YNNKEL (reference sequence). The V end lost 1 base, the J end lost 0 bases, and 12 bases lay between the germline ends. CDR3 in amino acids: CASSQGSLGANTGELFF. DNA of the CDR3: TGTGCCAGCAGCCAAGGATCATTGGGGGCGAACACCGGGGAGCTGTTTTTT.

DNA for the CDR3: TGTGCCAGCAGCTTAGGGTATGATCAGCCCCAGCATTTT. Its protein is CASSLGYDQPQHF. The V call is TRBV11-2, the J call TRBJ1-5; D gene uncertain. The V end was cut by 1 base, the J end by 5 bases, with 6 bases between. Germline assignment: CDR1 SGHAT and CDR2 FQNNGV. This CDR3 is built from 13 residues.

The chain couples TRBV10-2 to TRBJ2-1; 8 bases map to TRBD2. Unmatched junction bases numbered 4, after V lost 2 bases and J lost 4 bases. From germline, CDR1 is WSHSY and CDR2 SAAADI. This CDR3 is built from 15 residues. The CDR3 DNA follows: TGCGCCAGCAGTGAGGTGATAGCGGGGTACAATGAGCAGTTCTTC. Translating it yields CASSEVIAGYNEQFF.

This clone was observed a single time. The chain carries TRBV7-3 and TRBJ2-1, with 8 positions matching TRBD2. V shed 5 bases and J 2 bases; nucleotides not matched to a gene: 8. Germline CDR1 reads SGHTA; CDR2 reads FQGTGA. There are 16 residues in the CDR3. The CDR3, as DNA: TGTGCCAGCAGCCCAGGGGCGGGAGGCCCCTACAATGAGCAGTTCTTC. It is translated as CASSPGAGGPYNEQFF.

This clone showed up just a few times. The chain has TRBV5-1 and TRBJ1-4; possible D gene TRBD1, 5 bases. In germline, CDR1 is SGHRS, CDR2 YFSETQ. The CDR3 loop spans 13 amino acids. V lost 4 bases to trimming and J lost 6 bases, with 10 bases between them. The CDR3 nucleotides read TGCGCCAGCAGCCACGGGGGACATGAAAAACTGTTTTTT. Translation: CASSHGGHEKLFF.

V and J are TRBV4-1 and TRBJ2-1; D is perhaps TRBD1 (5 bases). Trimming shortened V by 1 base and J by 8 bases, and 21 bases separated the two germline ends. Germline V gives CDR1 MGHRA, CDR2 YSYEKL. This CDR3 contains 17 residues. The CDR3 reads CASSQGQLEGALDEQFF. The DNA for the CDR3 is TGCGCCAGCAGCCAAGGCCAGTTAGAAGGGGCACTCGATGAGCAGTTCTTC.

The rearrangement uses TRBV5-6 and TRBJ1-2; TRBD1 is a possible D gene (5 bases). The V and J ends lost 2 bases and 1 base respectively, with 21 bases between them. Germline assignment: CDR1 SGHDT and CDR2 YYEEEE. The CDR3 sequence is 18 residues long. The CDR3 loop is CASSLSIIKWGSNYGYTF. Written as DNA, the CDR3 is TGTGCCAGCAGCTTATCGATCATTAAGTGGGGGAGTAACTATGGCTACACCTTC.

This clone was detected a few times. This chain joins TRBV11-2 and TRBJ2-7, with D tentatively TRBD2 (6 bases). This CDR3 comprises 13 residues. Trimming removed 1 base at V and 6 bases at J, with 10 bases between. Germline V lookup: CDR1 SGHAT, CDR2 FQNNGV. The CDR3 coding sequence is TGTGCCAGCAGCTTAGTTCGGGGGTCCGAGCAGTACTTC. Encoded protein: CASSLVRGSEQYF.

This clone showed up just a few times. The chain's CDR3 is CASRPRLAGGRDTGELFF. In DNA, the CDR3 is TGTGCCAGCAGGCCGAGACTAGCGGGAGGGCGAGACACCGGGGAGCTGTTTTTT. The rearrangement joins TRBV7-9 to TRBJ2-2; 14 bases map to TRBD2. J lost 3 bases, V lost 6 bases, and 9 bases had no gene match. Germline values: CDR1 SEHNR, CDR2 FQNEAQ (reference sequence). The CDR3 runs 18 residues.

The chain joins TRBV7-3 to TRBJ2-3; 10 bases fit TRBD1. Per germline, CDR1 SGHTA and CDR2 FQGTGA. The trim removed 1 base at V and 4 bases at J, leaving 2 bases unmatched. The CDR3 consists of 15 residues. The CDR3 region has the DNA TGTGCCAGCAGCTTAAGCGGACAGGGGGCAGATACGCAGTATTTT. Its translation: CASSLSGQGADTQYF. The full variable domain, its missing parts supplied by reference TRBV7-3 and TRBJ2-3, is GAGVSQTPSNKVTEKGKYVELRCDPISGHTALYWYRQSLGQGPEFLIYFQGTGAADDSGLPNDRFFAVRPEGSVSTLKIQRTERGDSAVYLCASSLSGQGADTQYFGPGTRLTVL.

This clone appeared a single time. The chain has TRBV7-6 and TRBJ2-4; no firm D call. Per germline, CDR1 SGHVS and CDR2 FNYEAQ. Between the trimmed V and J ends, which lost 5 bases and 0 bases, there was a span of 14 bases. There are 16 residues in the CDR3. The CDR3 protein is CASSPLAYSAKNIQYF. The CDR3, as DNA: TGTGCCAGCAGCCCCTTAGCCTACTCAGCCAAAAACATTCAGTACTTC.

The genes are TRBV7-2 and TRBJ1-3; D uncertain. The germline V gene encodes CDR1 SGHTA and CDR2 FQGNSA. V lost 1 base to trimming and J lost 0 bases, with 7 bases between them. This CDR3 is built from 15 residues. CDR3 DNA sequence: TGTGCCAGCAGCTTAGAGGGTTCCTCTGGAAACACCATATATTTT. Its translation is CASSLEGSSGNTIYF.

The chain is built from TRBV5-4 and TRBJ1-3; no reliable D call. This CDR3 region has 16 residues. Trimming took off 3 bases at V and 0 bases at J, with 13 bases between the two ends. Germline V gene lookup returns CDR1 SGHNT and CDR2 YYREEE (reference sequence). The CDR3 DNA sequence: TGTGCCAGCAGCTCAGGACGGGAACGCTCTGGAAACACCATATATTTT. Protein: CASSSGRERSGNTIYF.

The CDR3 here is CASSPGGPRWETQYF. The CDR3 DNA sequence: TGTGCCAGCAGTCCGGGTGGCCCTAGATGGGAGACCCAGTACTTC. The rearrangement uses TRBV14 and TRBJ2-5; D is ambiguous. The CDR3 runs to 15 residues. Trimming took 6 bases from V and 5 from J, leaving 19 bases between them. The germline V gene encodes CDR1 SGHDN and CDR2 FVKESK.

The chain links TRBV3-1 (or the pseudogene TRBV3-2) to TRBJ1-5, with D maybe TRBD1 (6 bases). The V gene's germline CDR1 is LGHDT and CDR2 YNNKEL (reference sequence). The CDR3 loop spans 16 amino acids. Deletions cut 1 base from V and 3 bases from J, with 13 bases between. Here the CDR3 reads CASSQGFYRDNQPQHF. The CDR3 bases are TGTGCCAGCAGCCAAGGGTTTTACAGGGACAATCAGCCCCAGCATTTT.

This sequence joins TRBV7-2 and TRBJ2-7; D call uncertain. The CDR3 loop spans 15 amino acids. Per the germline V gene, CDR1 is SGHTA and CDR2 is FQGNSA. V gave up 5 bases and J gave up 2 bases, with 16 bases separating them. The DNA of the CDR3 is TGTGCCAGCAGCCTCGTTTGGCGCGACACCTACGAGCAGTACTTC. Protein: CASSLVWRDTYEQYF.

The rearrangement links TRBV5-1 to TRBJ2-5; 8 nucleotides line up with TRBD1. Per germline, CDR1 SGHRS and CDR2 YFSETQ. Trimming at V came to 5 bases and at J to 5 bases, leaving 11 bases not matched to a gene. CDR3 size: 15 residues. The CDR3 here is CASSSETGVAETQYF. CDR3 bases: TGCGCCAGCAGTTCCGAGACAGGGGTCGCGGAGACCCAGTACTTC.

This rearrangement joins TRBV6-4 to TRBJ2-3; weak D call: TRBD2 (5 bases). The CDR3 is made up of 15 amino acids. Germline V CDR1 and CDR2: MRHNA, SNTAGT. With 10 bases removed from V and 1 base from J, the gap between germline ends came to 18 bases. The CDR3 loop reads CATVQSKRRTDTQYF. In DNA, the CDR3 is TGTGCCACCGTCCAGTCAAAGCGGCGCACAGATACGCAGTATTTT.

This clone appeared a few times. This chain links TRBV7-2 with TRBJ1-5; TRBD1 is a possible D gene (6 bases). CDR1 is SGHTA, CDR2 FQGNSA, per germline. The CDR3 totals 15 residues. V lost 4 bases, J lost 3 bases, and 13 bases lay in between. This chain's CDR3 is CASSYLTGNNQPQHF. The CDR3 DNA reads TGTGCCAGCAGCTATTTAACAGGGAACAATCAGCCCCAGCATTTT. Full variable domain (outside the CDR3, taken from reference TRBV7-2 and TRBJ1-5): GAGVSQSPSNKVTEKGKDVELRCDPISGHTALYWYRQSLGQGLEFLIYFQGNSAPDKSGLPSDRFSAERTGGSVSTLTIQRTQQEDSAVYLCASSYLTGNNQPQHFGDGTRLSIL.

V gene TRBV9 combines with J gene TRBJ2-6; 7 bases align to TRBD2. The germline V gene encodes CDR1 SGDLS and CDR2 YYNGEE. There are 16 residues in the CDR3. Trimming at V came to 6 bases and at J to 2 bases, leaving 8 bases not matched to a gene. The CDR3 DNA reads as TGTGCCAGCACCACAGGAGGGAGGGCTGGGGCCAACGTCCTGACTTTC. This gives the protein CASTTGGRAGANVLTF. Supplemented by reference TRBV9 and TRBJ2-6, the full variable domain reads DSGVTQTPKHLITATGQRVTLRCSPRSGDLSVYWYQQSLDQGLQFLIQYYNGEERAKGNILERFSAQQFPDLHSELNLSSLELGDSALYFCASTTGGRAGANVLTFGAGSRLTVL.

The J gene is TRBJ2-7, the V gene TRBV3-1 (or the pseudogene TRBV3-2), with TRBD1 identical over 11 bases. CDR3 length equals 16 residues. The germline CDR1 and CDR2 sequences are LGHDT and YNNKEL (reference sequence). The J segment lost 4 bases and the V segment lost 2 bases, leaving 7 bases of the junction unmatched. The CDR3 is CASSQIFGQGAYEQYF. The DNA for the CDR3 is TGTGCCAGCAGCCAAATCTTTGGACAGGGGGCTTACGAGCAGTACTTC.

The chain employs TRBV11-3 and TRBJ2-1, with unresolved D. CDR1 is SGHNT and CDR2 is YENEEA in the germline V gene. The CDR3 loop spans 15 amino acids. V dropped 2 bases and J dropped 0 bases, with 8 bases sitting between them. Here the CDR3 reads CASSLSRTSYNEQFF. CDR3 bases: TGTGCCAGCAGCTTATCCCGGACCTCCTACAATGAGCAGTTCTTC. Looking up the rest from reference TRBV11-3 and TRBJ2-1 gives the full variable domain: EAGVVQSPRYKIIEKKQPVAFWCNPISGHNTLYWYLQNLGQGPELLIRYENEEAVDDSQLPKDRFSAERLKGVDSTLKIQPAELGDSAVYLCASSLSRTSYNEQFFGPGTRLTVL.